These 30 T cell receptor beta chains share one sample of origin, sequenced in a study of vaccination and CD4 T cells after COVID-19. Oncomine TCR Beta short-read sequencing was applied to DNA from cultured CD4+ T cells. From the PCR reads, TCRdb called clonotypes with MiXCR, one entry per CDR3 protein. The profile shows roughly 14,000 distinct CDR3 sequences, over 45% of them singletons. The antigens for these receptors are not known. As for treatment: approximately nine-day PBMC culture with coronavirus spike peptide pools or control peptides (ViraFEST assay). The sequenced sample was CD4+ T cells from blood, cultured in vitro, obtained before SARS-CoV-2 vaccination. All receptors derive from a human donor who had recovered from COVID-19.

This clonotype came up a few times. The V and J genes are TRBV20-1 and TRBJ1-5; 11 nucleotides align to TRBD1. The germline CDR1 and CDR2 sequences are DFQATT and SNEGSKA (reference sequence). The CDR3 length is 14 residues. The ends lost 6 bases at V and 6 bases at J; junction bases unmatched: 7. The CDR3 bases are TGCAGTGCCAACGGACAGGGGGCAGGTCAGCCCCAGCATTTT. The encoded protein is CSANGQGAGQPQHF.

The rearrangement joins TRBV19 to TRBJ2-2; no clear D. The CDR3 spans 13 residues. Trimming pared 1 base from V and 6 bases from J, leaving 6 bases between. CDR1 is LNHDA, CDR2 SQIVND, per germline (reference sequence). CDR3 sequence reads: CASSIGSSGELFF. The CDR3, as DNA: TGTGCCAGTAGTATAGGTTCCTCCGGGGAGCTGTTTTTT.

The DNA of the CDR3 is TGTGCCAGTAGTATTTCCGACAGGGGGTTGCAGCCCCAGCATTTT. This translates into CASSISDRGLQPQHF. J is TRBJ1-5 and V is TRBV19; TRBD1 aligns across 9 bases. The CDR3 spans 15 residues. Germline loops: CDR1 LNHDA, CDR2 SQIVND (reference sequence). Trimming at V came to 3 bases and at J to 7 bases, leaving 7 bases not matched to a gene.

CDR3 bases: TGCAGTGCTAGAGAACTGGGCTTCCAGGGCACAGATACGCAGTATTTT. As protein: CSARELGFQGTDTQYF. The chain links TRBV20-1 to TRBJ2-3; D gene uncertain. CDR1 and CDR2 from the germline V gene are DFQATT and SNEGSKA (reference sequence). The CDR3 is 16 residues long. Trimming shortened V by 0 bases and J by 1 base, and 14 bases separated the two germline ends.

The rearrangement joins TRBV5-6 to TRBJ1-5; D call uncertain. Germline V gene lookup returns CDR1 SGHDT and CDR2 YYEEEE. CDR3 length: 12 residues. Trimming shortened V by 3 bases and J by 6 bases, and 7 bases separated the two germline ends. The CDR3 sequence: CASSYYTQPQHF. The CDR3 nucleotides read TGTGCCAGCAGCTACTACACTCAGCCCCAGCATTTT.

Concerning this clonotype: This may be a read error, as it is one base from a much larger clone. V is TRBV6-5 and J is TRBJ1-2; no definite D call. The germline V gene has CDR1 MNHEY and CDR2 SVGAGI. The V end lost 2 bases, the J end lost 1 base, and 5 bases lay between the germline ends. The CDR3 has 13 residues. The CDR3: CASSYAGNYGYTF. CDR3 in DNA: TGTGCCAGCAGTTACGCCGGTAACTATGGCTACACCTTC.

The CDR3 loop is CASSSRTELSSPLHF. The CDR3 DNA sequence: TGTGCCAGCAGCTCCCGGACAGAGTTAAGTTCACCCCTCCACTTT. This chain links TRBV7-9 with TRBJ1-6; D may be TRBD1 (6 bases). The CDR3 is 15 amino acids. Trimming removed 4 bases from V and 9 bases from J, with 16 bases in between. The germline V gene encodes CDR1 SEHNR and CDR2 FQNEAQ (reference sequence).

This clonotype was picked up a small number of times. The V and J genes are TRBV7-8 and TRBJ1-2; D remains ambiguous. V dropped 4 bases and J dropped 4 bases, with 22 bases sitting between them. Germline CDR1 SGHVS, CDR2 FQNEAQ. The CDR3 sequence is 17 residues long. CDR3 residues: CASSYKAGRRAGYGYTF. CDR3 DNA sequence: TGTGCCAGCAGCTATAAGGCGGGCCGCCGGGCGGGCTATGGCTACACCTTC. The whole variable domain, filled in from reference TRBV7-8 and TRBJ1-2, reads GAGVSQSPRYKVAKRGQDVALRCDPISGHVSLFWYQQALGQGPEFLTYFQNEAQLDKSGLPSDRFFAERPEGSVSTLKIQRTQQEDSAVYLCASSYKAGRRAGYGYTFGSGTRLTVV.

The V and J genes are TRBV7-3 and TRBJ1-2; D not certain. The CDR3 runs to 15 residues. Trimming removed 3 bases at V and 7 bases at J, with 18 bases between. Germline lookup yields CDR1 SGHTA and CDR2 FQGTGA. CDR3 region: CASSLNSGPPSGYTF. CDR3 nucleotide sequence: TGTGCCAGCAGCTTGAACAGCGGGCCCCCCAGTGGCTACACCTTC.

V usage is TRBV20-1 and J usage is TRBJ1-2; 8 bases are a match to TRBD1. This CDR3 is built from 12 residues. Trimming took 5 bases from V and 3 from J; bases not matched to a gene: 2. Germline CDR1 is DFQATT and CDR2 is SNEGSKA (reference sequence). This CDR3 is CSALTGDYGYTF. DNA for the CDR3: TGCAGTGCTTTGACAGGGGACTATGGCTACACCTTC.

This clonotype came up a few times. The chain combines TRBV27 with TRBJ1-2; possibly TRBD1 for D (6 bases). Looked up from germline, CDR1 is MNHEY and CDR2 is SMNVEV (reference sequence). The CDR3 has 14 amino acids. The V and J ends lost 0 bases and 8 bases respectively, with 13 bases between them. The CDR3 coding sequence is TGTGCCAGCAGTTTATCTAGAGGGGGAAAGGGCTACACCTTC. Protein product: CASSLSRGGKGYTF.

This clonotype was picked up one time. CDR3 residues: CASSPLVYQPQHF. CDR3 nucleotide sequence: TGTGCCAGCAGTCCCCTCGTTTATCAGCCCCAGCATTTT. The V gene is TRBV6-2 or TRBV6-3, the J gene TRBJ1-5; D gene uncertain. Per the germline V gene, CDR1 is MNHEY and CDR2 is SVGEGT. Trimming left V 5 bases short and J 5 bases short, with 10 bases between. This CDR3 has 13 residues.

The gene calls are TRBV24-1 and TRBJ2-1; 11 positions match TRBD2. The V and J ends lost 7 bases and 6 bases, in that order; junction bases with no gene match: 10. Germline assignment: CDR1 KGHDR and CDR2 SFDVKD. The CDR3 is made up of 16 amino acids. For the CDR3, the DNA is TGTGCCACCAGCGATAGCGGGGGGGCGTTGCGCAATGAGCAGTTCTTC. This translates into CATSDSGGALRNEQFF.

The chain recombines TRBV6-1 with TRBJ1-3; tentatively, D is TRBD1 (5 bases). The CDR3 has 16 amino acids. CDR1 and CDR2 (germline): MNHNS, SASEGT. The germline V and J ends were trimmed by 5 bases and 0 bases, with 14 bases remaining between them. CDR3 bases: TGTGCCAGCAGTCAGACGCCGACAGCCTCTGGAAACACCATATATTTT. This translates into CASSQTPTASGNTIYF.

The chain uses TRBV21-1 and TRBJ1-1; TRBD1, the table's D call, was not compared with the DNA. TRBV21-1 is given as a pseudogene. This CDR3 has 10 amino acids. The CDR3 region is CASSKYQGSF. The CDR3 DNA follows: TGTGCCAGCAGCAAATACCAGGGGAGCTTT.

This rearrangement joins TRBV20-1 to TRBJ2-5; 11 positions match TRBD1. Per the germline V gene, CDR1 is DFQATT and CDR2 is SNEGSKA (reference sequence). The CDR3 has 14 amino acids. With V trimmed by 7 bases and J by 5 bases, 9 bases remained unmatched. DNA of the CDR3: TGCAGTGTTGGACAGGGGGCTATGCGGGAGACCCAGTACTTC. Its protein product is CSVGQGAMRETQYF.

The chain recombines TRBV5-1 with TRBJ2-7, with TRBD2 matching 13 bases. The CDR3 has 16 amino acids. Trimming cost V 4 bases and J 3 bases; bases outside gene matches: 7. CDR1 and CDR2 (germline): SGHRS, YFSETQ. The CDR3 DNA reads TGCGCCAGCAGCCATGGACTAGCGGGGGATAACTACGAGCAGTACTTC. This translates into CASSHGLAGDNYEQYF.

The chain carries TRBV20-1 and TRBJ1-5; 8 bases map to TRBD1. The V gene's germline CDR1 is DFQATT and CDR2 SNEGSKA (reference sequence). The CDR3 extends over 16 amino acids. V gave up 2 bases and J gave up 2 bases; unmatched junction bases: 8. For the CDR3, the DNA is TGCAGTGCTAGACCGTTGGGACAGGCGGGCAATCAGCCCCAGCATTTT. This encodes CSARPLGQAGNQPQHF.

The sample holds a few counts of this clonotype. In DNA, the CDR3 is TGCAGTGCTGCACAGGGTGTAAATTCACCCCTCCACTTT. Translation: CSAAQGVNSPLHF. The V and J genes are TRBV20-1 and TRBJ1-6; tentatively, D is TRBD1 (6 bases). Per germline, CDR1 DFQATT and CDR2 SNEGSKA (reference sequence). Trimming pared 5 bases from V and 7 bases from J, leaving 12 bases between. The CDR3 extends over 13 amino acids.

This clonotype was detected only a few times. The chain uses TRBV7-2 and TRBJ1-1, with TRBD1 matching 8 bases. CDR1 SGHTA and CDR2 FQGNSA come from the germline V gene. V was clipped by 2 bases and J by 1 base; unmatched bases: 3. This CDR3 region has 15 residues. CDR3: CASSLQGARNTEAFF. CDR3 DNA: TGTGCCAGCAGCTTACAGGGGGCCAGGAACACTGAAGCTTTCTTT.

This clonotype has only a few counts. This rearrangement joins TRBV11-3 to TRBJ1-1, with D possibly TRBD1 on 6 matching bases. This CDR3 region has 13 residues. V was cut by 5 bases and J by 5 bases, with 12 bases left in between. Germline loops: CDR1 SGHNT, CDR2 YENEEA. The CDR3 reads CASSQGGETEAFF. DNA for the CDR3: TGTGCCAGCAGCCAAGGGGGTGAGACTGAAGCTTTCTTT. Combining the CDR3 with reference TRBV11-3 and TRBJ1-1 gives the whole variable domain EAGVVQSPRYKIIEKKQPVAFWCNPISGHNTLYWYLQNLGQGPELLIRYENEEAVDDSQLPKDRFSAERLKGVDSTLKIQPAELGDSAVYLCASSQGGETEAFFGQGTRLTVV.

Here the CDR3 DNA reads TGTGCCAGCAGTTCCCAGGGGGCCGCGAACACTGAAGCTTTCTTT. Protein: CASSSQGAANTEAFF. The gene calls are TRBV6-5 and TRBJ1-1, with TRBD1 matching 8 bases. After removal of 4 bases from V and 1 base from J, the junction contained 5 bases not matched to a gene. The CDR3 extends over 15 amino acids. Germline V lookup: CDR1 MNHEY, CDR2 SVGAGI.

This sequence joins TRBV15 and TRBJ1-3, with D perhaps matching TRBD1 (6 bases). Per the germline V gene, CDR1 is LNHNV and CDR2 is YYDKDF (reference sequence). The CDR3 contains 17 residues. Trimming cost V 0 bases and J 2 bases, with 14 bases left between them. The chain's CDR3 is CATSRDPAGHTGNTIYF. CDR3 DNA: TGTGCCACCAGCAGAGACCCCGCGGGACACACTGGAAACACCATATATTTT.

The chain links TRBV7-2 to TRBJ1-6; possibly TRBD1 for D (5 bases). The V end lost 1 base, the J end lost 9 bases, and 13 bases lay between the germline ends. There are 15 residues in the CDR3. Germline V gives CDR1 SGHTA, CDR2 FQGNSA. The CDR3 DNA sequence: TGTGCCAGCAGCTTAGGGGCAGGGTTGAGTTCACCCCTCCACTTT. The encoded protein is CASSLGAGLSSPLHF.

This sequence joins TRBV20-1 and TRBJ2-3; the match to TRBD1 covers 7 bases. V lost 5 bases and J lost 6; bases outside the gene matches: 17. Germline V lookup: CDR1 DFQATT, CDR2 SNEGSKA (reference sequence). There are 16 residues in the CDR3. The DNA for the CDR3 is TGCAGTGCTTTTCTAGATCCGGGACAGAGAATGGATACGCAGTATTTT. Translating it yields CSAFLDPGQRMDTQYF.

The gene calls are TRBV6-1 and TRBJ2-3; D is possibly TRBD1 (5 bases). Germline V gives CDR1 MNHNS, CDR2 SASEGT. The CDR3 is 11 amino acids. The V end was cut by 8 bases, the J end by 13 bases, with 16 bases between. This CDR3 is CASGAATTEYF. As DNA, the CDR3 is TGTGCCAGCGGGGCGGCCACAACCGAGTATTTT.

The genes are TRBV2 and TRBJ1-1; D might be TRBD1 (6 bases). The CDR3 is 14 amino acids. Between the trimmed V and J ends, which lost 4 bases and 4 bases, there was a span of 13 bases. Germline lookup yields CDR1 SNHLY and CDR2 FYNNEI. This CDR3 is CASSGGALITEAFF. For the CDR3, the DNA is TGTGCCAGCAGTGGGGGGGCATTAATCACTGAAGCTTTCTTT.

This clonotype appeared once. This chain connects TRBV20-1 to TRBJ1-2; weak D call: TRBD1 (5 bases). CDR3 size: 18 residues. The V gene lost 3 bases and the J gene lost 3 bases, with 26 bases spanning the gap. Germline assignment: CDR1 DFQATT and CDR2 SNEGSKA (reference sequence). CDR3 sequence (DNA): TGCAGTGCTAGTTACGGGACCCCAATCAGCCCCCGATACTATGGCTACACCTTC. Translation gives CSASYGTPISPRYYGYTF.

The J gene is TRBJ2-1, the V gene TRBV18; weak D call: TRBD2 (5 bases). Trimming left V 0 bases short and J 13 bases short, with 13 bases between. Germline CDR1 reads KGHSH; CDR2 reads LQKENI. This CDR3 region has 13 residues. CDR3 residues: CASSPPEGLKQFF. DNA for the CDR3: TGTGCCAGCTCACCACCCGAGGGTCTAAAACAGTTCTTC.

There are a few counts of this clonotype. CDR3 sequence reads: CSAKTRDMVNTEAFF. The CDR3 bases are TGCAGTGCTAAAACCAGGGACATGGTGAACACTGAAGCTTTCTTT. The chain recombines TRBV20-1 with TRBJ1-1; possible D gene TRBD1, 6 bases. The V gene's germline CDR1 is DFQATT and CDR2 SNEGSKA (reference sequence). Trimming took 4 bases from V and 0 from J, leaving 15 bases between them. The CDR3 is 15 residues long.